This is a list of T cell receptor beta chains from one sample in a study of blood T cell repertoires in COVID-19. Sequencing used immunoSEQ multiplex PCR; TCRdb keeps in-frame clones, though not all of them. Of more than 110,000 clones detected, over 80% appear once; the ten largest clones hold 9.5% to 12%. Sequencing was done on a sample of peripheral blood. Every receptor here comes from a woman at least 80 years old with acute or convalescent COVID-19. Both conserved end residues are part of each CDR3. D genes are given only for firm matches. Clone size appears in some rows only: once, few, many, or a class for an expanded clone.

clone size: -
D gene: -
J gene: TRBJ1-6
V gene: TRBV30
CDR3 protein: CAWSFRGNSPLHF
CDR3 DNA: TGTGCCTGGAGCTTCAGGGGTAATTCACCCCTCCACTTT

clone size: -
D gene: -
J gene: TRBJ1-6
V gene: TRBV5-8
CDR3 protein: CASSLVQGYSPLHF
CDR3 DNA: TGTGCCAGCAGCTTGGTCCAGGGGTATTCACCCCTCCACTTT

clone size: -
D gene: TRBD2
J gene: TRBJ2-4
V gene: TRBV29-1
CDR3 protein: CSVVRLAGDIQYF
CDR3 DNA: TGCAGCGTTGTTCGACTAGCGGGGGACATTCAGTACTTC

clone size: -
D gene: TRBD1
J gene: TRBJ1-1
V gene: TRBV5-1
CDR3 protein: CASSFDRVTEAFF
CDR3 DNA: TGCGCCAGCAGTTTTGACAGGGTGACTGAAGCTTTCTTT

clone size: -
D gene: TRBD1
J gene: TRBJ1-6
V gene: TRBV27
CDR3 protein: CASSSGRQGNSPLHF
CDR3 DNA: TGTGCCAGCAGTTCGGGGAGACAGGGCAATTCACCCCTCCACTTT

clone size: -
D gene: TRBD1
J gene: TRBJ2-7
V gene: TRBV10-3
CDR3 protein: CAISEPHRQGAVDEQYF
CDR3 DNA: TGTGCCATCAGTGAGCCCCACCGACAGGGGGCGGTCGACGAGCAGTACTTC

clone size: -
D gene: -
J gene: TRBJ1-2
V gene: TRBV4-3
CDR3 protein: CASSQGMAVYGYTF
CDR3 DNA: TGCGCCAGCAGCCAAGGCATGGCGGTCTATGGCTACACCTTC

clone size: -
D gene: -
J gene: TRBJ1-1
V gene: TRBV7-3
CDR3 protein: CASSLIEASEAFF
CDR3 DNA: TGTGCCAGCAGCTTAATCGAGGCTTCTGAAGCTTTCTTT

clone size: -
D gene: TRBD1
J gene: TRBJ2-7
V gene: TRBV27
CDR3 protein: CASSWDRLGNYEQYF
CDR3 DNA: TGTGCCAGCAGTTGGGACAGGTTAGGGAACTACGAGCAGTACTTC

clone size: -
D gene: -
J gene: TRBJ1-1
V gene: TRBV12-3/TRBV12-4
CDR3 protein: CASSPMGSEAFF
CDR3 DNA: TGTGCCAGCAGTCCTATGGGCTCTGAAGCTTTCTTT

clone size: -
D gene: TRBD1
J gene: TRBJ2-7
V gene: TRBV4-2
CDR3 protein: CASSQDSGTGGYEQYF
CDR3 DNA: TGTGCCAGCAGCCAAGATTCAGGGACAGGGGGCTACGAGCAGTACTTC

clone size: -
D gene: -
J gene: TRBJ1-1
V gene: TRBV18
CDR3 protein: CASSSTGAGGNTEAFF
CDR3 DNA: TGTGCCAGCTCATCAACCGGGGCCGGGGGGAACACTGAAGCTTTCTTT

clone size: -
D gene: -
J gene: TRBJ2-1
V gene: TRBV19
CDR3 protein: CASSKGDTIDEQFF
CDR3 DNA: TGTGCCAGTAGTAAGGGGGACACTATAGATGAGCAGTTCTTC

clone size: -
D gene: -
J gene: TRBJ1-3
V gene: TRBV5-1
CDR3 protein: CASSLGDSNSGNTIYF
CDR3 DNA: TGCGCCAGCAGCTTAGGCGACAGTAACTCTGGAAACACCATATATTTT

clone size: -
D gene: -
J gene: TRBJ2-7
V gene: TRBV11-2
CDR3 protein: CASSLRQTYEQYF
CDR3 DNA: TGTGCCAGCAGCTTAAGACAGACATACGAGCAGTACTTC

clone size: -
D gene: -
J gene: TRBJ2-5
V gene: TRBV5-6
CDR3 protein: CASSRGRGQETQYF
CDR3 DNA: TGTGCCAGCAGCCGGGGTAGGGGGCAAGAGACCCAGTACTTC

clone size: -
D gene: TRBD1
J gene: TRBJ2-2
V gene: TRBV30
CDR3 protein: CAWSKWTGGGTGELFF
CDR3 DNA: TGTGCCTGGAGTAAATGGACAGGGGGCGGCACCGGGGAGCTGTTTTTT

clone size: once
D gene: -
J gene: TRBJ1-5
V gene: TRBV18
CDR3 protein: CASSQGNNQPQHF
CDR3 DNA: TGTGCCAGCTCACAGGGGAACAATCAGCCCCAGCATTTT

clone size: -
D gene: TRBD1
J gene: TRBJ1-2
V gene: TRBV7-9
CDR3 protein: CASSGDRAGGYTF
CDR3 DNA: TGTGCCAGCAGCGGAGACAGGGCCGGCGGCTACACCTTC

clone size: few
D gene: TRBD2
J gene: TRBJ2-1
V gene: TRBV6-2/TRBV6-3
CDR3 protein: CASSPGLAGAPSSYNEQFF
CDR3 DNA: TGTGCCAGCAGTCCAGGACTAGCGGGGGCCCCGAGCTCCTACAATGAGCAGTTCTTC

clone size: once
D gene: -
J gene: TRBJ1-5
V gene: TRBV27
CDR3 protein: CASSASGNQPQHF
CDR3 DNA: TGTGCCAGCAGTGCCTCAGGGAATCAGCCCCAGCATTTT

clone size: -
D gene: TRBD1
J gene: TRBJ1-2
V gene: TRBV9
CDR3 protein: CASSHRGGLDGYTF
CDR3 DNA: TGTGCCAGCAGTCACAGGGGGGGGCTCGATGGCTACACCTTC

clone size: -
D gene: -
J gene: TRBJ1-2
V gene: TRBV10-3
CDR3 protein: CAIRDTGTHGGYTF
CDR3 DNA: TGTGCCATCAGAGACACAGGAACCCACGGTGGCTACACCTTC

clone size: -
D gene: TRBD2
J gene: TRBJ2-2
V gene: TRBV18
CDR3 protein: CASSPFRGGETGELFF
CDR3 DNA: TGTGCCAGCTCACCCTTCCGGGGGGGCGAGACCGGGGAGCTGTTTTTT

clone size: -
D gene: -
J gene: TRBJ1-2
V gene: TRBV5-1
CDR3 protein: CASSSQYGYTF
CDR3 DNA: TGCGCCAGCAGCTCACAGTATGGCTACACCTTC

clone size: -
D gene: TRBD1
J gene: TRBJ1-6
V gene: TRBV11-2
CDR3 protein: CASSLGTGVSPLHF
CDR3 DNA: TGTGCCAGCAGCTTAGGGACAGGGGTGTCACCCCTCCACTTT

clone size: -
D gene: TRBD1
J gene: TRBJ1-1
V gene: TRBV5-1
CDR3 protein: CASSLNRGGVEKDTEAFF
CDR3 DNA: TGCGCCAGCAGCTTAAACAGGGGAGGCGTAGAGAAGGACACTGAAGCTTTCTTT

clone size: -
D gene: TRBD1
J gene: TRBJ1-5
V gene: TRBV9
CDR3 protein: CASSARWTGGFGQPQHF
CDR3 DNA: TGTGCCAGCAGCGCGCGATGGACAGGGGGATTTGGGCAGCCCCAGCATTTT

clone size: -
D gene: -
J gene: TRBJ1-1
V gene: TRBV7-6
CDR3 protein: CASSPRVGGNTEAFF
CDR3 DNA: TGTGCCAGCAGCCCCCGTGTAGGGGGGAACACTGAAGCTTTCTTT

clone size: -
D gene: -
J gene: TRBJ1-3
V gene: TRBV6-1
CDR3 protein: CASSEGAGNTIYF
CDR3 DNA: TGTGCCAGCAGTGAGGGAGCTGGAAACACCATATATTTT

clone size: once
D gene: -
J gene: TRBJ1-1
V gene: TRBV29-1
CDR3 protein: CSVATMGWETEAFF
CDR3 DNA: TGCAGCGTTGCTACCATGGGCTGGGAGACTGAAGCTTTCTTT

clone size: -
D gene: -
J gene: TRBJ2-2
V gene: TRBV28
CDR3 protein: CASSLGGANTGELFF
CDR3 DNA: TGTGCCAGCAGTCTCGGGGGAGCGAACACCGGGGAGCTGTTTTTT

clone size: -
D gene: -
J gene: TRBJ1-2
V gene: TRBV3-1/TRBV3-2
CDR3 protein: CASSQGEAYGYTF
CDR3 DNA: TGTGCCAGCAGCCAAGGTGAGGCCTATGGCTACACCTTC

clone size: -
D gene: TRBD1
J gene: TRBJ1-3
V gene: TRBV28
CDR3 protein: CASSLAGTGLFRRNTIYF
CDR3 DNA: TGTGCCAGCAGCCTGGCCGGGACAGGGTTGTTTAGGAGAAACACCATATATTTT

clone size: -
D gene: -
J gene: TRBJ2-1
V gene: TRBV7-2
CDR3 protein: CASSLVGLLHEQFF
CDR3 DNA: TGTGCCAGCAGCTTAGTGGGGCTTCTCCATGAGCAGTTCTTC

clone size: -
D gene: -
J gene: TRBJ1-4
V gene: TRBV19
CDR3 protein: CASSGGSTNEKLFF
CDR3 DNA: TGTGCCAGTAGTGGAGGTTCAACTAATGAAAAACTGTTTTTT

clone size: -
D gene: TRBD1
J gene: TRBJ1-1
V gene: TRBV7-9
CDR3 protein: CASRQGMWSTEAFF
CDR3 DNA: TGTGCCTCCCGACAGGGGATGTGGAGTACTGAAGCTTTCTTT

clone size: -
D gene: TRBD1
J gene: TRBJ1-1
V gene: TRBV30
CDR3 protein: CAWSGQGGTEAFF
CDR3 DNA: TGTGCCTGGAGCGGACAGGGAGGAACTGAAGCTTTCTTT

clone size: few
D gene: TRBD1
J gene: TRBJ2-3
V gene: TRBV2
CDR3 protein: CASRRQGSDTQYF
CDR3 DNA: TGTGCCAGCAGACGACAGGGATCAGATACGCAGTATTTT

clone size: -
D gene: TRBD1
J gene: TRBJ2-2
V gene: TRBV5-1
CDR3 protein: CASSSQGIGTGELFF
CDR3 DNA: TGCGCCAGCAGCTCACAGGGGATCGGCACCGGGGAGCTGTTTTTT

clone size: -
D gene: TRBD1
J gene: TRBJ1-2
V gene: TRBV4-1
CDR3 protein: CASSPDRGRLYGYTF
CDR3 DNA: TGCGCCAGCAGCCCTGACAGGGGCCGCCTCTATGGCTACACCTTC

clone size: -
D gene: -
J gene: TRBJ1-1
V gene: TRBV5-1
CDR3 protein: CASSLDKNTEAFF
CDR3 DNA: TGCGCCAGCAGCTTGGACAAGAACACTGAAGCTTTCTTT

clone size: -
D gene: -
J gene: TRBJ1-5
V gene: TRBV18
CDR3 protein: CASSPAQGPDQPQHF
CDR3 DNA: TGTGCCAGCTCACCAGCTCAGGGCCCGGATCAGCCCCAGCATTTT

clone size: -
D gene: -
J gene: TRBJ2-5
V gene: TRBV5-1
CDR3 protein: CASSLGRGATLQETQYF
CDR3 DNA: TGCGCCAGCAGCCTGGGTAGGGGTGCCACGTTGCAAGAGACCCAGTACTTC

clone size: -
D gene: -
J gene: TRBJ1-1
V gene: TRBV3-1/TRBV3-2
CDR3 protein: CASSQVPTEAFF
CDR3 DNA: TGTGCCAGCAGCCAAGTCCCAACTGAAGCTTTCTTT

clone size: -
D gene: TRBD2
J gene: TRBJ2-7
V gene: TRBV18
CDR3 protein: CASSPLAGEEQYF
CDR3 DNA: TGTGCCAGCTCACCTCTCGCGGGGGAGGAGCAGTACTTC

clone size: -
D gene: TRBD2
J gene: TRBJ2-7
V gene: TRBV10-1
CDR3 protein: CASSEASGGVYEQYF
CDR3 DNA: TGCGCCAGCAGTGAGGCTAGCGGGGGGGTCTACGAGCAGTACTTC

clone size: -
D gene: TRBD1
J gene: TRBJ2-1
V gene: TRBV11-3
CDR3 protein: CASSSGGYNEQFF
CDR3 DNA: TGTGCCAGCAGTTCAGGGGGCTACAATGAGCAGTTCTTC

clone size: -
D gene: TRBD1
J gene: TRBJ1-1
V gene: TRBV27
CDR3 protein: CASSSLSTGFATEAFF
CDR3 DNA: TGTGCCAGCAGTTCCCTATCGACAGGGTTCGCCACTGAAGCTTTCTTT

clone size: -
D gene: -
J gene: TRBJ2-1
V gene: TRBV5-4
CDR3 protein: CASSYIDGGTEQFF
CDR3 DNA: TGTGCCAGCAGCTATATCGACGGGGGGACAGAGCAGTTCTTC

clone size: -
D gene: -
J gene: TRBJ2-3
V gene: TRBV7-9
CDR3 protein: CASSLALAGATDTQYF
CDR3 DNA: TGTGCCAGCAGCTTAGCTCTGGCGGGGGCAACAGATACGCAGTATTTT